This T cell receptor beta chain was profiled in a study of control samples from healthy donors and cancer patients. Per the germline V gene, CDR1 is LGHDT and CDR2 is YNNKEL (reference sequence). This CDR3 has 18 amino acids. The V segment lost 1 base and the J segment 1 base; nucleotides outside the gene matches: 4. The protocol was immunoSEQ multiplex PCR, while the TCRdb copy is restricted to in-frame clones and leaves out a portion. The sample records fewer than 300,000 clones, over 70% being singletons. This clone was observed once. The chain is built from TRBV3-1 (or the pseudogene TRBV3-2) and TRBJ2-3, with 14 positions matching TRBD2. The specimen was PBMCs. The clonotype originates from a woman aged 55 to 70 with lung cancer. The CDR3 is CASSQASTSGGGTDTQYF. Written as DNA, the CDR3 is TGTGCCAGCAGCCAAGCCTCGACTAGCGGGGGGGGCACAGATACGCAGTATTTT.